Here is one TCR beta chain with its context. Its antigen is currently unknown. This CDR3 has 13 residues. Germline V gene sequence: CDR1 SNHLY, CDR2 FYNNEI. The V gene lost 2 bases and the J gene lost 4 bases, with 8 bases spanning the gap. These data originate in a study of a mutant IDH1 vaccine in newly diagnosed glioma. Overall study context: Once 4-6 weeks had passed after radiotherapy alone, vaccination started, or it started with temozolomide cycles. Previous treatment comprised radiotherapy, temozolomide, or both, mostly both. General study points: In 80% to 95% of patients, immune responses induced by the vaccine occurred. Apparently, pseudoprogression bore no relation to changes among the top peripheral T cell clonotypes.

Stated time point: week 11, during vaccination. Every vaccination contained 300 ug of the mutant IDH1 20-mer peptide and was paired with topical imiquimod. TCRdb's copy holds only in-frame clones and misses some; the assay was immunoSEQ multiplex PCR. The sample lists some 54,000 clones, about 91% occurring once. The chain recombines TRBV2 with TRBJ1-2, with D perhaps matching TRBD1 (5 bases). This receptor was taken from a man aged 50-60 years with glioma. This specimen was PBMCs, taken from a glioma patient whose treatment included an IDH1 peptide vaccine. In nucleotides, the CDR3 is TGTGCCAGCAGTGAAAGGGGATCCTATGGCTACACCTTC. This encodes CASSERGSYGYTF.